This paragraph reports one T cell receptor beta chain. Its antigen is not known. This sample is drawn from a study of a mutant IDH1 vaccine in newly diagnosed glioma. The wider study: Scheduled for weeks 1, 3, 5, 7, 11, 15, 19 and 23, eight vaccinations were given to patients. Vaccination followed radiotherapy alone by 4-6 weeks, or accompanied temozolomide cycles.

Germline lookup yields CDR1 MNHEY and CDR2 SVGAGI. V shed 2 bases and J shed 1 base, with 11 bases lying between them. The CDR3 spans 15 residues. Time point in this sample: week 23, last vaccination. All doses held 300 ug of mutant IDH1 20-mer peptide, with topical imiquimod. Each of the donors came in with new WHO grade 3 or 4 astrocytomas that were IDH1-mutant and ATRX-lost. Libraries were prepared by immunoSEQ multiplex PCR; TCRdb keeps only in-frame clonotypes and omits some of them. There are around 60,000 clones in the sample; approximately 84% occur only once, and 4% lies in the top ten. V is TRBV6-5 and J is TRBJ1-1; no clear D gene. This sequence originates from a man aged 25 to 40 with glioma. Sample: PBMCs, taken from a glioma patient whose treatment included an IDH1 peptide vaccine. CDR3 protein: CASSYSGRRNTEAFF. Here the CDR3 DNA reads TGTGCCAGCAGTTACAGTGGACGCAGGAACACTGAAGCTTTCTTT.